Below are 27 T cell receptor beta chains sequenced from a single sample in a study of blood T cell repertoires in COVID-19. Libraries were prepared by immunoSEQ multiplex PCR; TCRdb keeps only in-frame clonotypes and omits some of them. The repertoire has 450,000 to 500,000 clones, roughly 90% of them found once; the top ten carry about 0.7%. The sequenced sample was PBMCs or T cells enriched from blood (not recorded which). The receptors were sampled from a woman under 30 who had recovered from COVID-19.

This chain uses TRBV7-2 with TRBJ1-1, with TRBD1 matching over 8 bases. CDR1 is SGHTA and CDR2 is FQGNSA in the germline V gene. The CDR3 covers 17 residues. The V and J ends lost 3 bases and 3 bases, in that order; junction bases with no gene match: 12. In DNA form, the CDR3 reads TGTGCCAGCAGCTTTGGAGCGGCAGGGGGCTGGGACACTGAAGCTTTCTTT. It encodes CASSFGAAGGWDTEAFF.

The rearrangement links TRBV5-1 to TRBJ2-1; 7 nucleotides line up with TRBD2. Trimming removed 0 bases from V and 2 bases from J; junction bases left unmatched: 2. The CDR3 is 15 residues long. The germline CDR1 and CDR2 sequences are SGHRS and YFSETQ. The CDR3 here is CASSLEGTTYNEQFF. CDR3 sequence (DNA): TGCGCCAGCAGCTTGGAAGGGACTACCTACAATGAGCAGTTCTTC.

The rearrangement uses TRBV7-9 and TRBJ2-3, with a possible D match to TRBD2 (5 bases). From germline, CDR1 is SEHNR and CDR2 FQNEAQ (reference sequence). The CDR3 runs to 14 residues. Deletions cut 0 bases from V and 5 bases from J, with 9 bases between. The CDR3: CASSLATGKDTQYF. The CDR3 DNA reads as TGTGCCAGCAGCTTAGCAACGGGAAAAGATACGCAGTATTTT.

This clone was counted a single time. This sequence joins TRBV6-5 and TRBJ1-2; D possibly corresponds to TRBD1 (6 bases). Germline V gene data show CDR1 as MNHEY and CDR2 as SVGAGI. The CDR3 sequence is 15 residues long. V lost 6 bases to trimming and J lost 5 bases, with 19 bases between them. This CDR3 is CASSVTVRTVYGYTF. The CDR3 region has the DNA TGTGCCAGCAGCGTTACCGTCCGGACAGTTTATGGCTACACCTTC.

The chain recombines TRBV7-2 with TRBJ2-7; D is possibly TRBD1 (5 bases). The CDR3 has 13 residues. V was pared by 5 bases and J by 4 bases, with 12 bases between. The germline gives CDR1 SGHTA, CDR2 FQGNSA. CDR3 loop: CASSQGYNYEQYF. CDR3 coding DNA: TGTGCCAGCAGCCAGGGTTACAATTACGAGCAGTACTTC.

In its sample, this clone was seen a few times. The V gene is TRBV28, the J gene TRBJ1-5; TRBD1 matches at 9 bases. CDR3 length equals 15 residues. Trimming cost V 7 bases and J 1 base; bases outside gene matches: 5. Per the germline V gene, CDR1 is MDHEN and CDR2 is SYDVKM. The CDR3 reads CASIQQGASNQPQHF. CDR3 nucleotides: TGTGCCAGCATACAACAGGGGGCGAGCAATCAGCCCCAGCATTTT.

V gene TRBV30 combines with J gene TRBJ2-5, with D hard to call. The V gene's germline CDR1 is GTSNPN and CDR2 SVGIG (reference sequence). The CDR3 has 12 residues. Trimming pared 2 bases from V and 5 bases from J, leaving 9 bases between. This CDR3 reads CAWSMRSETQYF. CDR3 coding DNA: TGTGCCTGGAGTATGAGGTCCGAGACCCAGTACTTC.

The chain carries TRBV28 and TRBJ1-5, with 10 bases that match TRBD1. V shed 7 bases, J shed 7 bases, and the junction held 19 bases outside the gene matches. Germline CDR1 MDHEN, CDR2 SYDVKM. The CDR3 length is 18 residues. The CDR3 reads CASTILRGLGTGEQPQHF. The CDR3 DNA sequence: TGTGCCAGCACCATCCTCCGCGGTTTAGGGACAGGGGAGCAGCCCCAGCATTTT.

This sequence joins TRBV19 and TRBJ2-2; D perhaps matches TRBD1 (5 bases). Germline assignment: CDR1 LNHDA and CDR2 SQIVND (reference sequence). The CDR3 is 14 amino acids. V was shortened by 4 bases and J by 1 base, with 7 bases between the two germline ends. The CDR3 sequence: CASSTDRNTGELFF. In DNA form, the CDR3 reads TGTGCCAGTAGTACCGACAGGAACACCGGGGAGCTGTTTTTT.

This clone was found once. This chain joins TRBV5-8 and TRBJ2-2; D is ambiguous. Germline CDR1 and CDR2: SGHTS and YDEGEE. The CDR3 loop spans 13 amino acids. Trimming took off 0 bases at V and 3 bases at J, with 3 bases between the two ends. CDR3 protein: CASSLADTGELFF. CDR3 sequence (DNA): TGTGCCAGCAGCTTGGCGGACACCGGGGAGCTGTTTTTT.

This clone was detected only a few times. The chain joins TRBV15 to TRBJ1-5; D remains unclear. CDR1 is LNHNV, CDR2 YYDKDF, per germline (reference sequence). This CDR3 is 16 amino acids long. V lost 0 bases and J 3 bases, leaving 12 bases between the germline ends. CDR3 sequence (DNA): TGTGCCACCAGCAGAGATGCTTCAGGTCACAATCAGCCCCAGCATTTT. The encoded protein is CATSRDASGHNQPQHF.

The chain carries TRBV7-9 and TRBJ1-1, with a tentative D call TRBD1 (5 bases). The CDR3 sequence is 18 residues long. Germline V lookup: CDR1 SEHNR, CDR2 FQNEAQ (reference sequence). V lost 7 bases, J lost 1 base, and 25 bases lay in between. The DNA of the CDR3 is TGTGCCAGCAAAGTCTATTACGGGGGGAAGCGCCAGAACACTGAAGCTTTCTTT. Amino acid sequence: CASKVYYGGKRQNTEAFF.

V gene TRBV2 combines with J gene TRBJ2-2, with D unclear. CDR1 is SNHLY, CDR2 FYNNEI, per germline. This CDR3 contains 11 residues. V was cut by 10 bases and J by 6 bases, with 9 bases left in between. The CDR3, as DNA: TGTGCCAAACAGACCCCCGGGGAGCTGTTTTTT. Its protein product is CAKQTPGELFF.

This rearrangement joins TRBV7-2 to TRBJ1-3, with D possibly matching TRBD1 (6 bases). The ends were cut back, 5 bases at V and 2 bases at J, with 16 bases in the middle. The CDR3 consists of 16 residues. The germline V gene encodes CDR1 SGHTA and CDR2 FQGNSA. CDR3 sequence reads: CASSPREGDAGNTIYF. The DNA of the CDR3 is TGTGCCAGCAGCCCCCGGGAGGGGGACGCTGGAAACACCATATATTTT.

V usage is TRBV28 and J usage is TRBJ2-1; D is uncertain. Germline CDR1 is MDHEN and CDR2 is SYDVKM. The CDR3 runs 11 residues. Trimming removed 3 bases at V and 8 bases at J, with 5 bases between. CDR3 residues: CASSLSHEQFF. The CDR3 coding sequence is TGTGCCAGCAGTTTGAGTCATGAGCAGTTCTTC.

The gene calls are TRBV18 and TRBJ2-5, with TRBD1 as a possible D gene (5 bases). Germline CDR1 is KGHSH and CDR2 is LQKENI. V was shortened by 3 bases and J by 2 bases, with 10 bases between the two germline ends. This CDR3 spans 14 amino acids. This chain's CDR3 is CASSPTDSQETQYF. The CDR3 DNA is TGTGCCAGCTCACCCACTGACAGTCAAGAGACCCAGTACTTC.

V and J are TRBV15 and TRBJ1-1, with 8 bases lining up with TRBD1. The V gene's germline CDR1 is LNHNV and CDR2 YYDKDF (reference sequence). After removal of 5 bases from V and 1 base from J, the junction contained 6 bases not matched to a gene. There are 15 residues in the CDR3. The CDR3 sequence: CATSPETGENTEAFF. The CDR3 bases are TGTGCCACCAGCCCTGAGACAGGGGAGAACACTGAAGCTTTCTTT.

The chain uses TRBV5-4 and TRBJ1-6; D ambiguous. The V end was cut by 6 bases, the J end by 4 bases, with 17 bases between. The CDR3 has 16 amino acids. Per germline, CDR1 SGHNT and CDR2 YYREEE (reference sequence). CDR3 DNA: TGTGCCAGCAACGAGGGCCCGGATCCTTATAATTCACCCCTCCACTTT. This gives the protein CASNEGPDPYNSPLHF.

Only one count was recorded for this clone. In DNA form, the CDR3 reads TGTGCCAGCCAAACAAACAGGGGCGCGGACGGAAAACTGTTTTTT. As protein: CASQTNRGADGKLFF. The rearrangement uses TRBV10-3 and TRBJ1-4, with 7 bases identical to TRBD1. J gave up 10 bases and V 10 bases, and 18 bases lay outside the gene matches. Germline CDR1 reads ENHRY; CDR2 reads SYGVKD. The CDR3 totals 15 residues.

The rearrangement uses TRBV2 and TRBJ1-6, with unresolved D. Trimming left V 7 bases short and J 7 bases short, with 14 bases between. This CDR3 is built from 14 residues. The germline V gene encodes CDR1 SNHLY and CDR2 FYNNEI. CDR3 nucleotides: TGTGCCAGCACCCCAGCGTTACGGAATTCACCCCTCCACTTT. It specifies CASTPALRNSPLHF.

CDR3 amino acids: CASSLGTYTDTQYF. The CDR3 DNA reads as TGTGCCAGCAGCTTGGGGACTTACACAGATACGCAGTATTTT. The rearrangement uses TRBV28 and TRBJ2-3; tentatively, D is TRBD2 (6 bases). The V end was cut by 6 bases, the J end by 2 bases, with 12 bases between. Germline CDR1 is MDHEN and CDR2 is SYDVKM. The CDR3 spans 14 residues.

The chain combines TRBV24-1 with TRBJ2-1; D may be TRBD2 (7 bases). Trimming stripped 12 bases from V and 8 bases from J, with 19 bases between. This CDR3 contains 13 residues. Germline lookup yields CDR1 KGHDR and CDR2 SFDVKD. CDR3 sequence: CASNGGRKDEQFF. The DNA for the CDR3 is TGTGCCTCAAACGGGGGGCGCAAGGATGAGCAGTTCTTC.

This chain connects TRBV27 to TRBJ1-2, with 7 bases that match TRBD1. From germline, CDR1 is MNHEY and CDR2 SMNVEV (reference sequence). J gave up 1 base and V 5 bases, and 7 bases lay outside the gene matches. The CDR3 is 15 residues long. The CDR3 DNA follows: TGTGCCAGCAGTACACAGACAGGGTATAACTATGGCTACACCTTC. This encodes CASSTQTGYNYGYTF.

CDR3 protein: CASRVDRATEAFF. CDR3 bases: TGTGCCAGCAGGGTTGACAGGGCGACTGAAGCTTTCTTT. The J gene is TRBJ1-1, the V gene TRBV11-2; 7 nucleotides agree with TRBD1. CDR3 length: 13 residues. The V gene end was trimmed by 6 bases and the J gene end by 5 bases; junction bases not matched to a gene: 6. Per the germline V gene, CDR1 is SGHAT and CDR2 is FQNNGV. Looking up the rest from reference TRBV11-2 and TRBJ1-1 gives the full variable domain: EAGVAQSPRYKIIEKRQSVAFWCNPISGHATLYWYQQILGQGPKLLIQFQNNGVVDDSQLPKDRFSAERLKGVDSTLKIQPAKLEDSAVYLCASRVDRATEAFFGQGTRLTVV.

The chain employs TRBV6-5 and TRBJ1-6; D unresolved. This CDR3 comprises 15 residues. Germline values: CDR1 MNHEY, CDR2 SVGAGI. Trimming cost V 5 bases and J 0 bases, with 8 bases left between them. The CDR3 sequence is CASSQDYSYNSPLHF. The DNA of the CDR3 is TGTGCCAGCAGTCAGGATTACTCCTATAATTCACCCCTCCACTTT.

CDR3 loop: CASSYSGGGVRGYTF. CDR3 in DNA: TGTGCCAGCAGTTACTCGGGGGGAGGGGTGAGAGGCTACACCTTC. The rearrangement links TRBV6-6 to TRBJ1-2; D perhaps matches TRBD1 (5 bases). The CDR3 loop spans 15 amino acids. The V gene's germline CDR1 is MNHNY and CDR2 SVGAGI (reference sequence). Trimming took off 0 bases at V and 8 bases at J, with 16 bases between the two ends.

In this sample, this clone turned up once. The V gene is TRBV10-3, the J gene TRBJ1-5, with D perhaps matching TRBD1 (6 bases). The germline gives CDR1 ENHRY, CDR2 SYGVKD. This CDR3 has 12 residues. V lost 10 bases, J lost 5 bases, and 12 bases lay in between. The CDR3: CATRAGDQPQHF. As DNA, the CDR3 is TGTGCCACGAGAGCAGGGGATCAGCCCCAGCATTTT.